These 21 T cell receptor beta chains were sequenced from one sample in a study of OX40 agonist ivuxolimab in advanced cancers. Profiled with immunoSEQ multiplex PCR; TCRdb holds only in-frame clones, not every one. This sample has fewer than 40,000 clones, with more than 75% found just once. Here the sequenced sample was CD4+ or CD8+ T cells sorted from blood, taken in a trial of the OX40 agonist ivuxolimab. The receptors shown here come from an adult with an advanced solid tumor such as melanoma, head and neck, liver or kidney cancer.

The DNA for the CDR3 is TGTGCCAGCAGCTTAGATACGGCAGGACCAACTATGAACACTGAAGCTTTCTTT. It translates to CASSLDTAGPTMNTEAFF. V usage is TRBV7-2 and J usage is TRBJ1-1; D uncertain. Trimming pared 1 base from V and 0 bases from J, leaving 18 bases between. The CDR3 covers 18 residues. From germline, CDR1 is SGHTA and CDR2 FQGNSA.

V gene TRBV7-2 combines with J gene TRBJ2-2; 7 bases are shared with TRBD2. V shed 6 bases and J 6 bases; nucleotides not matched to a gene: 10. This CDR3 comprises 15 residues. Germline CDR1 reads SGHTA; CDR2 reads FQGNSA. The CDR3 region is CASRPRRGGPGELFF. The CDR3 DNA follows: TGTGCCAGCAGACCCCGGAGGGGAGGGCCCGGGGAGCTGTTTTTT.

The chain recombines TRBV27 with TRBJ2-6; D is ambiguous. Looked up from germline, CDR1 is MNHEY and CDR2 is SMNVEV (reference sequence). Trimming stripped 2 bases from V and 0 bases from J, with 14 bases between. This CDR3 is built from 18 residues. The CDR3 coding sequence is TGTGCCAGCAGTTTAACGGGTTTTTCCTTCTCTGGGGCCAACGTCCTGACTTTC. Amino acid sequence: CASSLTGFSFSGANVLTF.

The chain couples TRBV11-2 to TRBJ2-3; D unclear. The germline V and J ends were trimmed by 0 bases and 5 bases, with 6 bases remaining between them. This CDR3 spans 13 amino acids. Looked up from germline, CDR1 is SGHAT and CDR2 is FQNNGV. CDR3 loop: CASSLDSRDTQYF. CDR3 sequence (DNA): TGTGCCAGCAGCTTAGATTCAAGAGATACGCAGTATTTT.

The chain employs TRBV10-2 and TRBJ2-3; 8 nucleotides match TRBD2. The V gene's germline CDR1 is WSHSY and CDR2 SAAADI. The ends lost 6 bases at V and 0 bases at J; junction bases unmatched: 5. The CDR3 sequence is 15 residues long. The CDR3 nucleotides are TGCGCCAGCAGGGGACTAGATTTAAGCACAGATACGCAGTATTTT. Translation: CASRGLDLSTDTQYF.

The chain couples TRBV10-3 to TRBJ2-5, with 10 bases matching TRBD1. Germline trimming cut 5 bases from V and 3 bases from J; bases unmatched to any gene: 6. The CDR3 has 15 amino acids. CDR1 ENHRY and CDR2 SYGVKD come from the germline V gene. This CDR3 is CAISRQGAKEETQYF. Here the CDR3 DNA reads TGTGCCATCAGTCGACAGGGGGCGAAGGAAGAGACCCAGTACTTC.

About this clone itself: A far larger clone is off by one base, so a read error is likely. This CDR3 is also generated by other DNA sequences in the sample. J is TRBJ2-7 and V is TRBV7-7; TRBD1 matches at 8 bases. Germline CDR1 reads SSHAT; CDR2 reads FNYEAQ (reference sequence). CDR3 length equals 15 residues. This CDR3 reads CASSLAAGGASEQYF. CDR3 coding DNA: TGTGCCAGCAGTTTAGCGGCAGGGGGCGCTTCCGAGCAGTACTTC.

J is TRBJ2-5 and V is TRBV7-3; TRBD2 is a possible D gene (5 bases). Germline lookup yields CDR1 SGHTA and CDR2 FQGTGA. This CDR3 is built from 13 residues. With 3 bases removed from V and 4 bases from J, the gap between germline ends came to 9 bases. This CDR3 reads CASSLSLGETQYF. The CDR3 DNA reads as TGTGCCAGCAGCTTGTCACTAGGAGAGACCCAGTACTTC. The variable domain in full, with the rest retrieved from reference TRBV7-3 and TRBJ2-5, is GAGVSQTPSNKVTEKGKYVELRCDPISGHTALYWYRQSLGQGPEFLIYFQGTGAADDSGLPNDRFFAVRPEGSVSTLKIQRTERGDSAVYLCASSLSLGETQYFGPGTRLLVL.

This clone has only a few counts. An end of the junction differs from the germline gene, which may be a read error. The CDR3 loop reads CASSYHQGTPNF. Written as DNA, the CDR3 is TGTGCCAGCAGTTACCACCAGGGTACCCCCAACTTT. The chain combines TRBV6-5 with TRBJ1-1, with a tentative D call TRBD1 (5 bases). The CDR3 contains 12 residues. Germline V gene data show CDR1 as MNHEY and CDR2 as SVGAGI.

The chain's CDR3 is CASTSIDGATNEKLFF. The CDR3 coding sequence is TGTGCCAGCACCTCGATTGACGGAGCAACTAATGAAAAACTGTTTTTT. The V and J genes are TRBV28 and TRBJ1-4; no clear D gene. Trimming took off 7 bases at V and 0 bases at J, with 15 bases between the two ends. Germline V lookup: CDR1 MDHEN, CDR2 SYDVKM. This CDR3 region has 16 residues.

The CDR3 sequence: CASGLGRGQGAGDTQYF. DNA of the CDR3: TGTGCTAGTGGTTTGGGCAGGGGACAGGGGGCGGGAGATACGCAGTATTTT. The chain uses TRBV12-5 and TRBJ2-3; 12 positions agree with TRBD1. The CDR3 has 17 residues. With V trimmed by 1 base and J by 5 bases, 7 bases remained unmatched. CDR1 and CDR2 (germline): LGHNT, FRNRAP.

The chain recombines TRBV18 with TRBJ2-7; tentatively, D is TRBD2 (5 bases). V lost 0 bases, J lost 3 bases, and 6 bases lay in between. From germline, CDR1 is KGHSH and CDR2 LQKENI. The CDR3 totals 13 residues. The CDR3 sequence is CASSPPAGYEQYF. The CDR3, as DNA: TGTGCCAGCTCACCACCCGCGGGCTACGAGCAGTACTTC.

This rearrangement joins TRBV5-1 to TRBJ2-5; no firm D call. This CDR3 is 13 amino acids long. Looked up from germline, CDR1 is SGHRS and CDR2 is YFSETQ. Trimming took 0 bases from V and 2 from J, leaving 5 bases between them. CDR3 loop: CASSLAIQETQYF. For the CDR3, the DNA is TGCGCCAGCAGCTTGGCCATACAAGAGACCCAGTACTTC.

The chain combines TRBV7-9 with TRBJ2-3, with no clear D. The CDR3 contains 17 residues. Germline V CDR1 and CDR2: SEHNR, FQNEAQ (reference sequence). V gave up 2 bases and J gave up 1 base, with 16 bases separating them. The CDR3, as DNA: TGTGCCAGCAGCTTATATAAGGTGAAGCCAGGCACAGATACGCAGTATTTT. Translation: CASSLYKVKPGTDTQYF.

The chain combines TRBV9 with TRBJ1-5; D not resolved. The CDR3 is made up of 13 amino acids. CDR1 and CDR2 (germline): SGDLS, YYNGEE. Trimming removed 0 bases at V and 4 bases at J, with 5 bases between. CDR3 sequence (DNA): TGTGCCAGCAGCGTAGCTGATAATCAGCCCCAGCATTTT. It translates to CASSVADNQPQHF.

The DNA of the CDR3 is TGTGCCAGCAGCGGCGGGACAGCACAAGAGACCCAGTACTTC. Translation: CASSGGTAQETQYF. V usage is TRBV5-4 and J usage is TRBJ2-5; possible D gene TRBD1, 7 bases. CDR1 and CDR2 from the germline V gene are SGHNT and YYREEE (reference sequence). This CDR3 is built from 14 residues. V dropped 4 bases and J dropped 2 bases, with 12 bases sitting between them.

The rearrangement uses TRBV29-1 and TRBJ2-1; 9 nucleotides match TRBD1. The CDR3 runs to 14 residues. V was clipped by 8 bases and J by 7 bases; unmatched bases: 12. Germline V gene data show CDR1 as SQVTM and CDR2 as ANQGSEA. The CDR3 DNA follows: TGCAGCACGGGAGCGACAGGGGGGTTAAATGAGCAGTTCTTC. Translating gives CSTGATGGLNEQFF.

The chain joins TRBV19 to TRBJ2-5; the match to TRBD1 covers 7 bases. The CDR3 consists of 15 residues. Losses at the gene ends were 6 bases for V and 2 bases for J; bases not matched to a gene: 9. In germline, CDR1 is LNHDA, CDR2 SQIVND (reference sequence). CDR3 amino acids: CASSLGQVIQETQYF. The CDR3 DNA follows: TGTGCCAGTAGCCTAGGACAGGTGATACAAGAGACCCAGTACTTC.

The J gene is TRBJ1-1, the V gene TRBV2; D possibly corresponds to TRBD1 (6 bases). Trimming removed 9 bases at V and 0 bases at J, with 11 bases between. The germline V gene has CDR1 SNHLY and CDR2 FYNNEI. This CDR3 is built from 13 residues. The CDR3 spells CASNRVLNTEAFF. DNA of the CDR3: TGTGCCAGTAACAGGGTTTTGAACACTGAAGCTTTCTTT.

This clone was recorded once. The chain recombines TRBV9 with TRBJ2-3; weak D call: TRBD1 (6 bases). V dropped 1 base and J dropped 2 bases, with 17 bases sitting between them. CDR1 is SGDLS, CDR2 YYNGEE, per germline. This CDR3 is 17 amino acids long. CDR3 sequence (DNA): TGTGCCAGCAGCGTATTAGGGGGAGTTCCCTACACAGATACGCAGTATTTT. It codes for CASSVLGGVPYTDTQYF.

This chain joins TRBV11-1 and TRBJ1-1; the D is unclear. V lost 2 bases and J 1 base, leaving 8 bases between the germline ends. This CDR3 comprises 14 residues. The germline V gene has CDR1 SGHAT and CDR2 FQDESV (reference sequence). The DNA for the CDR3 is TGTGCCAGCAGCTTATCCCTGGAGAACACTGAAGCTTTCTTT. As protein: CASSLSLENTEAFF.